These 18 T cell receptor beta chains came from one sample sequenced in a study of technical replicates of blood from a handful of donors (dated 2017 in TCRdb). The library was produced with the immunoSEQ multiplex PCR assay. Sourced from immuneACCESS, this table was stored by TCRdb with only in-frame sequences that have V and J called. A share of the clones is absent; for the studies checked, an unresolved V gene accounts for under half, and the remainder has no known explanation. The sample table shows about 88,000 clones, and around 94% are seen once. The biggest ten clones account for about 0.23% of the sample. The sequencing input was T cells isolated from PBMCs. These receptors were collected from a human donor in good health.

The chain employs TRBV5-4 and TRBJ2-7; 8 bases align to TRBD2. The CDR3 length is 15 residues. J lost 3 bases, V lost 0 bases, and 5 bases had no gene match. Germline CDR1 is SGHNT and CDR2 is YYREEE (reference sequence). The CDR3 DNA reads as TGTGCCAGCAGCTTGGACGTAGCGGGAATCTACGAGCAGTACTTC. Translated, it gives CASSLDVAGIYEQYF.

The J gene is TRBJ1-1, the V gene TRBV6-5; TRBD1 is a possible D gene (5 bases). V lost 4 bases, J lost 7 bases, and 7 bases lay in between. Germline loops: CDR1 MNHEY, CDR2 SVGAGI. This CDR3 contains 11 residues. CDR3 sequence: CASSWGGEAFF. The CDR3 bases are TGTGCCAGCAGTTGGGGGGGTGAAGCTTTCTTT.

The chain is built from TRBV6-1 and TRBJ2-2; 12 bases line up with TRBD2. This CDR3 region has 15 residues. Germline lookup yields CDR1 MNHNS and CDR2 SASEGT. V trimming: 2 bases; J trimming: 6 bases; junction bases outside the gene matches: 1. This chain's CDR3 is CASSELAGGPGELFF. The CDR3, as DNA: TGTGCCAGCAGTGAACTAGCGGGGGGGCCCGGGGAGCTGTTTTTT.

This clone was recorded only once. This chain uses TRBV2 with TRBJ1-2; 8 bases line up with TRBD1. Per germline, CDR1 SNHLY and CDR2 FYNNEI. The length of the CDR3 is 15 residues. V lost 6 bases, J lost 4 bases, and 10 bases stayed unmatched. The CDR3: CASRQGQGSSYGYTF. The CDR3 nucleotides read TGTGCCAGCAGACAAGGACAGGGCAGTTCCTATGGCTACACCTTC.

The chain carries TRBV19 and TRBJ2-7; 8 positions match TRBD2. Trimming took 1 base from V and 6 from J; bases not matched to a gene: 2. This CDR3 region has 13 residues. CDR1 and CDR2 from the germline V gene are LNHDA and SQIVND (reference sequence). The CDR3 protein is CASSIGLAGEQYF. CDR3 bases: TGTGCCAGTAGTATAGGCCTAGCGGGCGAGCAGTACTTC.

The chain combines TRBV18 with TRBJ2-2; possible D gene TRBD1, 5 bases. The CDR3 runs 16 residues. V lost 3 bases and J lost 3, with 14 bases in between. Per the germline V gene, CDR1 is KGHSH and CDR2 is LQKENI. The CDR3 DNA sequence: TGTGCCAGCTCACCCGATCCAGGACACTACACCGGGGAGCTGTTTTTT. It yields the protein CASSPDPGHYTGELFF.

The chain couples TRBV10-1 to TRBJ2-1, with 8 bases lining up with TRBD2. Germline CDR1 reads WNHNN; CDR2 reads SYGVQD (reference sequence). The ends lost 8 bases at V and 0 bases at J; junction bases unmatched: 3. This CDR3 comprises 14 residues. The CDR3 protein is CASSSGSSYNEQFF. In nucleotides, the CDR3 is TGCGCCAGCTCAAGCGGGAGCTCCTACAATGAGCAGTTCTTC.

The V gene is TRBV13, the J gene TRBJ2-1; possible D gene TRBD2, 5 bases. Deletions cut 5 bases from V and 2 bases from J, with 7 bases between. This CDR3 spans 13 amino acids. Germline lookup yields CDR1 PRHDT and CDR2 FYEKMQ (reference sequence). Here the CDR3 reads CASSGGPYNEQFF. The CDR3 coding sequence is TGTGCCAGCAGCGGAGGACCCTACAATGAGCAGTTCTTC.

The rearrangement uses TRBV18 and TRBJ2-5; tentatively, D is TRBD1 (6 bases). The V end lost 1 base, the J end lost 5 bases, and 17 bases lay between the germline ends. The CDR3 sequence is 16 residues long. The germline V gene has CDR1 KGHSH and CDR2 LQKENI. This chain's CDR3 is CASSPRPPGVRETQYF. The CDR3 DNA reads as TGTGCCAGCTCACCACGTCCCCCAGGGGTCAGGGAGACCCAGTACTTC. The variable domain in full, with the rest retrieved from reference TRBV18 and TRBJ2-5, is NAGVMQNPRHLVRRRGQEARLRCSPMKGHSHVYWYRQLPEEGLKFMVYLQKENIIDESGMPKERFSAEFPKEGPSILRIQQVVRGDSAAYFCASSPRPPGVRETQYFGPGTRLLVL.

The genes are TRBV6-6 and TRBJ2-5; possible D gene TRBD2, 5 bases. Between the trimmed V and J ends, which lost 2 bases and 1 base, there was a span of 14 bases. Looked up from germline, CDR1 is MNHNY and CDR2 is SVGAGI (reference sequence). The CDR3 is 16 amino acids. This CDR3 reads CASSYPRGDLQETQYF. CDR3 bases: TGTGCCAGCAGTTACCCCCGGGGAGACCTCCAAGAGACCCAGTACTTC.

This chain joins TRBV11-2 and TRBJ1-1, with 10 positions matching TRBD1. J was trimmed by 6 bases and V by 2 bases; bases with no gene match: 9. Germline CDR1 reads SGHAT; CDR2 reads FQNNGV. The CDR3 has 16 amino acids. The CDR3 bases are TGTGCCAGCAGCTTACCGACAGGGGGCGCAGGTGCTGAAGCTTTCTTT. Translating gives CASSLPTGGAGAEAFF. The full variable domain, with the rest looked up from reference TRBV11-2 and TRBJ1-1, is EAGVAQSPRYKIIEKRQSVAFWCNPISGHATLYWYQQILGQGPKLLIQFQNNGVVDDSQLPKDRFSAERLKGVDSTLKIQPAKLEDSAVYLCASSLPTGGAGAEAFFGQGTRLTVV.

The chain recombines TRBV9 with TRBJ2-3, with 10 nucleotides matching TRBD2. There are 17 residues in the CDR3. Unmatched junction bases numbered 8, after V lost 4 bases and J lost 0 bases. Germline V gives CDR1 SGDLS, CDR2 YYNGEE. CDR3 sequence reads: CASSPSSSGGSTDTQYF. DNA for the CDR3: TGTGCCAGCAGCCCCAGCTCTAGCGGGGGAAGCACAGATACGCAGTATTTT.

The genes are TRBV5-1 and TRBJ2-3, with 8 nucleotides matching TRBD1. Per germline, CDR1 SGHRS and CDR2 YFSETQ. V lost 3 bases and J lost 5; bases outside the gene matches: 8. The CDR3 is 15 amino acids. The CDR3 protein is CASSSDRVGEDTQYF. In nucleotides, the CDR3 is TGCGCCAGCAGCTCGGACAGGGTGGGTGAAGATACGCAGTATTTT.

This sequence joins TRBV2 and TRBJ1-3; D may be TRBD1 (5 bases). Looked up from germline, CDR1 is SNHLY and CDR2 is FYNNEI. The CDR3 has 15 residues. Trimming removed 3 bases at V and 4 bases at J, with 13 bases between. The CDR3: CASSEGWGSGNTIYF. Written as DNA, the CDR3 is TGTGCCAGCAGTGAGGGCTGGGGCTCCGGAAACACCATATATTTT.

The rearrangement uses TRBV7-2 and TRBJ1-4, with D tentatively TRBD1 (6 bases). V was trimmed by 4 bases and J by 3 bases, leaving 12 bases between them. The CDR3 runs 15 residues. The germline V gene has CDR1 SGHTA and CDR2 FQGNSA. In DNA, the CDR3 is TGTGCCAGCAGCTACCTGGGGGGGCCTAATGAAAAACTGTTTTTT. Its translation: CASSYLGGPNEKLFF.

This clone was detected only once. The chain uses TRBV7-9 and TRBJ2-7, with TRBD2 identical over 11 bases. From germline, CDR1 is SEHNR and CDR2 FQNEAQ (reference sequence). The CDR3 runs 15 residues. Losses at the gene ends were 5 bases for V and 4 bases for J; bases not matched to a gene: 7. For the CDR3, the DNA is TGTGCCAGCAGCCTCGGACTAGCGGGTCTGTACGAGCAGTACTTC. This encodes CASSLGLAGLYEQYF.

The CDR3 sequence: CASSLSFAAGRAIQYF. The DNA of the CDR3 is TGTGCCAGCAGCTTATCATTCGCGGCAGGGCGAGCCATTCAGTACTTC. The V call is TRBV11-3, the J call TRBJ2-4; tentative D call: TRBD1 (5 bases). From germline, CDR1 is SGHNT and CDR2 YENEEA. The CDR3 is 16 residues long. Trimming cost V 2 bases and J 9 bases, with 20 bases left between them. Filled out from reference TRBV11-3 and TRBJ2-4, the complete variable domain reads EAGVVQSPRYKIIEKKQPVAFWCNPISGHNTLYWYLQNLGQGPELLIRYENEEAVDDSQLPKDRFSAERLKGVDSTLKIQPAELGDSAVYLCASSLSFAAGRAIQYFGAGTRLSVL.

This sequence joins TRBV7-3 and TRBJ2-2, with D perhaps matching TRBD1 (6 bases). The CDR3 is 15 amino acids. The germline gives CDR1 SGHTA, CDR2 FQGTGA. Trimming took 3 bases from V and 1 from J, leaving 9 bases between them. Written as DNA, the CDR3 is TGTGCCAGCAGCTTTGCCAGGGGGAACACCGGGGAGCTGTTTTTT. Amino acid sequence: CASSFARGNTGELFF.